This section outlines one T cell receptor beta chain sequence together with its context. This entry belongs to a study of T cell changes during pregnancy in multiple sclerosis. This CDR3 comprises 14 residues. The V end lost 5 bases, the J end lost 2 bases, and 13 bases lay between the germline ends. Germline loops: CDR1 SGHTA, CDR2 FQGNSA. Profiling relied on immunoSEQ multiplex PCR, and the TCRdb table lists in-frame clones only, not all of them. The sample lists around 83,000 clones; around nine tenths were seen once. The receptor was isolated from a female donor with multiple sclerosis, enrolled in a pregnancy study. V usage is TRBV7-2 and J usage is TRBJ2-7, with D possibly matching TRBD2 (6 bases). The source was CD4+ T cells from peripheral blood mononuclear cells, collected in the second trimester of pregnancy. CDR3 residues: CASSPGRLAYEQYF. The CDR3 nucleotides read TGTGCCAGCAGCCCCGGGCGACTAGCCTACGAGCAGTACTTC. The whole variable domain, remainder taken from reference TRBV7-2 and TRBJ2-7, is GAGVSQSPSNKVTEKGKDVELRCDPISGHTALYWYRQSLGQGLEFLIYFQGNSAPDKSGLPSDRFSAERTGGSVSTLTIQRTQQEDSAVYLCASSPGRLAYEQYFGPGTRLTVT.